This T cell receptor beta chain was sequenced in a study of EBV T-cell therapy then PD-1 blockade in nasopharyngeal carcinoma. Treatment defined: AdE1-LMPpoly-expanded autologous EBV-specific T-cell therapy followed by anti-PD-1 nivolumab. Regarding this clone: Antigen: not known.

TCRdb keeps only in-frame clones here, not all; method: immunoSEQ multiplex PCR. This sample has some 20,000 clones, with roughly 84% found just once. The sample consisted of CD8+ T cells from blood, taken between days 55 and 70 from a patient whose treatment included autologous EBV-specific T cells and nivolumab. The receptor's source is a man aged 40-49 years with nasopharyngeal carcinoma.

CDR3 DNA sequence: TGTGCCAGCAGCTTGGTGCCAGAAAGCTACGAGCAGTACTTC. Amino acids: CASSLVPESYEQYF. V usage is TRBV5-4 and J usage is TRBJ2-7; D remains unclear. This CDR3 has 14 residues. With 0 bases removed from V and 3 bases from J, the gap between germline ends came to 10 bases. Germline loops: CDR1 SGHNT, CDR2 YYREEE (reference sequence).